The 27 T cell receptor beta chains below come from one sample, sequenced in a study of CD8 T cells in ankylosing spondylitis. Study observations and caveats: Ankylosing spondylitis blood appeared to carry a characteristic TCR beta motif of roughly eight highly homologous variants.

No antigen has been assigned to these receptors. TCRdb used MiXCR to reprocess the 5' RACE reads, holding one entry per CDR3 protein. The sample records fewer than 550,000 distinct CDR3 sequences, less than 6% being singletons. Sequenced: blood, either unsorted or a sorted T cell fraction (not recorded which). Source of these receptors: a male donor with ankylosing spondylitis.

This clonotype was seen at least ten times. The V gene is TRBV7-9, the J gene TRBJ1-4; TRBD1 is a possible D gene (6 bases). The CDR3 consists of 16 residues. Germline values: CDR1 SEHNR, CDR2 FQNEAQ (reference sequence). Deletions cut 0 bases from V and 8 bases from J, with 16 bases between. CDR3 residues: CASSLAGGSPGEKLFF. CDR3 bases: TGTGCCAGCAGCTTAGCAGGGGGGTCCCCGGGGGAAAAACTGTTTTTT.

This clonotype appeared many times. CDR3 nucleotides: TGTGCCACCAGTGATCCGGTCGCATTGAATCAGCCCCAGCATTTT. Amino acid sequence: CATSDPVALNQPQHF. The chain links TRBV24-1 to TRBJ1-5, with D uncertain. The CDR3 sequence is 15 residues long. V lost 3 bases to trimming and J lost 4 bases, with 12 bases between them. Germline CDR1 and CDR2: KGHDR and SFDVKD.

The sample holds a few counts of this clonotype. This rearrangement joins TRBV10-3 to TRBJ2-6; 9 nucleotides agree with TRBD1. The CDR3 spans 16 residues. Germline CDR1 is ENHRY and CDR2 is SYGVKD. Trimming took 8 bases from V and 4 from J; bases not matched to a gene: 9. The CDR3 DNA reads as TGTGCCATCGCGGAACTACAGGGGGCGGGGGCCAACGTCCTGACTTTC. It specifies CAIAELQGAGANVLTF.

Many counts were recorded for this clonotype. The CDR3 DNA sequence: TGTGCCAGCAGTTTAAGGGACAGCCTCTACGAGCAGTACTTC. Translating it yields CASSLRDSLYEQYF. The rearrangement uses TRBV28 and TRBJ2-7, with TRBD1 matching over 7 bases. The CDR3 totals 14 residues. Trimming at V came to 2 bases and at J to 3 bases, leaving 4 bases not matched to a gene. Germline V gives CDR1 MDHEN, CDR2 SYDVKM.

A few counts support this clonotype. V gene TRBV6-2 or TRBV6-3 combines with J gene TRBJ2-1, with 7 bases identical to TRBD1. Trimming took 3 bases from V and 2 from J; bases not matched to a gene: 4. In germline, CDR1 is MNHEY, CDR2 SVGEGT. The CDR3 extends over 15 amino acids. The DNA for the CDR3 is TGTGCCAGCAGTTATTCGACAGGGACCTACAATGAGCAGTTCTTC. It is translated as CASSYSTGTYNEQFF.

This clonotype was observed at least ten times. The rearrangement joins TRBV7-9 to TRBJ1-5, with D hard to call. Germline V gives CDR1 SEHNR, CDR2 FQNEAQ (reference sequence). Trimming removed 1 base from V and 3 bases from J, with 16 bases in between. This CDR3 has 17 residues. The CDR3 nucleotides read TGTGCCAGCAGCTTAGTGGCGTTTGGTCAAGCCAATCAGCCCCAGCATTTT. It specifies CASSLVAFGQANQPQHF.

The sample holds many counts of this clonotype. CDR3 residues: CASSQDVVEAGSNQPQHF. The DNA for the CDR3 is TGCGCCAGCAGCCAAGATGTGGTAGAGGCCGGTAGCAATCAGCCCCAGCATTTT. The chain is built from TRBV4-3 and TRBJ1-5; D ambiguous. V was cut by 0 bases and J by 0 bases, with 15 bases left in between. This CDR3 spans 18 amino acids. From germline, CDR1 is LGHNA and CDR2 YSLEER.

This clonotype was picked up many times. This chain connects TRBV20-1 to TRBJ1-5, with TRBD1 as a possible D gene (6 bases). V was clipped by 4 bases and J by 4 bases, with 8 bases between them. Germline-derived CDR1 and CDR2 are DFQATT and SNEGSKA (reference sequence). The CDR3 loop spans 12 amino acids. The CDR3 DNA follows: TGCAGTGCTACCGGACAGAATCAGCCCCAGCATTTT. This translates into CSATGQNQPQHF.

This clonotype was seen ten or more times. The chain uses TRBV20-1 and TRBJ1-5; possible D gene TRBD1, 5 bases. Germline V lookup: CDR1 DFQATT, CDR2 SNEGSKA (reference sequence). Trimming took 3 bases from V and 0 from J, leaving 15 bases between them. The CDR3 runs to 16 residues. CDR3 loop: CSARGLTRDSNQPQHF. CDR3 DNA: TGCAGTGCTAGGGGGCTCACCAGGGATAGCAATCAGCCCCAGCATTTT.

This clonotype was counted ten times or more. The V call is TRBV20-1, the J call TRBJ2-5, with D possibly matching TRBD1 (5 bases). The CDR3 sequence is 15 residues long. Deletions cut 6 bases from V and 0 bases from J, with 17 bases between. Germline V gene lookup returns CDR1 DFQATT and CDR2 SNEGSKA (reference sequence). The CDR3 DNA follows: TGCAGTGCAGAGAACAGGAGTTGGTACCAAGAGACCCAGTACTTC. It codes for CSAENRSWYQETQYF.

This clonotype turned up a few times. The chain is built from TRBV12-3 or TRBV12-4 and TRBJ2-2; 10 nucleotides match TRBD2. This CDR3 spans 17 amino acids. Trimming took 2 bases from V and 8 from J; bases not matched to a gene: 11. Here the CDR3 reads CASSLPGAGGPAGELFF. The CDR3 coding sequence is TGTGCCAGCAGTTTACCGGGAGCGGGAGGGCCGGCAGGGGAGCTGTTTTTT.

At least ten counts were recorded for this clonotype. The chain links TRBV18 to TRBJ2-5; D remains unclear. The CDR3 totals 12 residues. The germline CDR1 and CDR2 sequences are KGHSH and LQKENI. V dropped 4 bases and J dropped 5 bases, with 8 bases sitting between them. The CDR3 region is CASSQGMETQYF. CDR3 sequence (DNA): TGTGCCAGCTCACAGGGCATGGAGACCCAGTACTTC.

Turning to this clonotype: This may be a read error: a much more frequent sequence differs by one nucleotide. The rearrangement joins TRBV5-1 to TRBJ2-7, with a possible D match to TRBD1 (5 bases). The germline gives CDR1 SGHRS, CDR2 YFSETQ. Deletions cut 4 bases from V and 5 bases from J, with 16 bases between. The CDR3 spans 14 residues. The chain's CDR3 is CASSRQWASNEQYF. CDR3 nucleotide sequence: TGCGCCAGCAGCCGACAGTGGGCGTCCAACGAGCAGTACTTC. The variable domain in full, with the rest retrieved from reference TRBV5-1 and TRBJ2-7, is KAGVTQTPRYLIKTRGQQVTLSCSPISGHRSVSWYQQTPGQGLQFLFEYFSETQRNKGNFPGRFSGRQFSNSRSEMNVSTLELGDSALYLCASSRQWASNEQYFGPGTRLTVT.

This clonotype was counted many times. V is TRBV5-1 and J is TRBJ1-1; D is possibly TRBD1 (5 bases). The germline V and J ends were trimmed by 0 bases and 0 bases, with 15 bases remaining between them. In germline, CDR1 is SGHRS, CDR2 YFSETQ. The CDR3 is made up of 17 amino acids. CDR3 nucleotides: TGCGCCAGCAGCTTGGAGGGGTCCGGGCGGATGAACACTGAAGCTTTCTTT. Protein: CASSLEGSGRMNTEAFF.

In this sample, this clonotype turned up a few times. The chain employs TRBV9 and TRBJ1-2; 7 bases are a match to TRBD1. Losses at the gene ends were 1 base for V and 0 bases for J; bases not matched to a gene: 3. The CDR3 has 15 amino acids. Germline CDR1 SGDLS, CDR2 YYNGEE. The CDR3 spells CASSVPGTANYGYTF. The DNA for the CDR3 is TGTGCCAGCAGCGTACCAGGGACAGCTAACTATGGCTACACCTTC.

CDR3 sequence: CASSEALKSEQYF. For the CDR3, the DNA is TGTGCCAGCAGTGAAGCGCTTAAATCCGAGCAGTACTTC. This rearrangement joins TRBV2 to TRBJ2-7, with D hard to call. V lost 0 bases, J lost 6 bases, and 9 bases lay in between. This CDR3 region has 13 residues. CDR1 is SNHLY and CDR2 is FYNNEI in the germline V gene.

A word on this clonotype: A single base separates this from a much larger clone, so it may be a read error. The rearrangement uses TRBV30 and TRBJ2-2; D may correspond to TRBD1 or TRBD2 (5 bases each). The CDR3 is made up of 14 amino acids. V was pared by 0 bases and J by 10 bases, with 15 bases between. Germline V CDR1 and CDR2: GTSNPN, SVGIG (reference sequence). DNA of the CDR3: TGTGCCTGGAGTGTATGGCAGGGAGTTGTGGAGCTGTTTTTT. Translating it yields CAWSVWQGVVELFF.

In its sample, this clonotype was seen many times. The J gene is TRBJ2-7, the V gene TRBV14; D perhaps matches TRBD2 (6 bases). The CDR3 consists of 14 residues. CDR1 and CDR2 from the germline V gene are SGHDN and FVKESK. CDR3 protein: CSLGTPQTTYEQYF. CDR3 nucleotide sequence: TGTTCACTCGGGACTCCCCAGACGACCTACGAGCAGTACTTC.

A few counts support this clonotype. This rearrangement joins TRBV11-2 to TRBJ2-1, with 10 bases identical to TRBD2. Germline CDR1 and CDR2: SGHAT and FQNNGV. J lost 7 bases, V lost 3 bases, and 9 bases had no gene match. The CDR3 length is 16 residues. The CDR3 region is CASSFSSGSARNEQFF. The DNA of the CDR3 is TGTGCCAGCAGCTTTTCTAGCGGGAGCGCCCGGAATGAGCAGTTCTTC.

Only a few counts were recorded for this clonotype. The chain links TRBV5-1 to TRBJ2-1; D is unresolved. V lost 3 bases and J lost 2, with 9 bases in between. Germline CDR1 and CDR2: SGHRS and YFSETQ. The CDR3 totals 14 residues. The CDR3 nucleotides are TGCGCCAGCAGCTATGGAGTAACCTACAATGAGCAGTTCTTC. It translates to CASSYGVTYNEQFF.

This clonotype was seen at least ten times. The chain is built from TRBV5-1 and TRBJ2-5; 7 nucleotides line up with TRBD1. CDR1 and CDR2 from the germline V gene are SGHRS and YFSETQ. V gave up 4 bases and J gave up 5 bases; unmatched junction bases: 14. The CDR3 has 16 amino acids. The CDR3 is CASSGRDSLSGETQYF. The DNA of the CDR3 is TGCGCCAGCAGCGGACGGGACAGCCTCTCCGGGGAGACCCAGTACTTC.

This clonotype was seen many times. The CDR3 DNA reads as TGTGCCAGCAGCTTTCGGGTGAGAGATACGCAGTATTTT. This gives the protein CASSFRVRDTQYF. This chain connects TRBV7-2 to TRBJ2-3, with D unresolved. In germline, CDR1 is SGHTA, CDR2 FQGNSA. Trimming pared 3 bases from V and 5 bases from J, leaving 9 bases between. The CDR3 is made up of 13 amino acids.

This clonotype was found a few times. The rearrangement joins TRBV9 to TRBJ1-6, with TRBD1 matching over 9 bases. The CDR3 has 14 amino acids. J was trimmed by 10 bases and V by 3 bases; bases with no gene match: 5. CDR1 and CDR2 from the germline V gene are SGDLS and YYNGEE. CDR3 DNA: TGTGCCAGCAGCGGGACAGGGGCGGGGTCACCCCTCCACTTT. Encoded protein: CASSGTGAGSPLHF.

This clonotype was recorded at least ten times. This chain uses TRBV5-1 with TRBJ2-7; tentatively, D is TRBD1 or TRBD2 (6 bases each). Germline V CDR1 and CDR2: SGHRS, YFSETQ. V lost 1 base and J 7 bases, leaving 15 bases between the germline ends. This CDR3 contains 14 residues. CDR3 DNA: TGCGCCAGCAGCTTGACGGGGGCTACGGGTGAGCAGTACTTC. Protein sequence: CASSLTGATGEQYF.

This clonotype was detected a few times. The V and J genes are TRBV28 and TRBJ2-3, with D unresolved. CDR1 and CDR2 from the germline V gene are MDHEN and SYDVKM. This CDR3 spans 16 amino acids. V lost 7 bases to trimming and J lost 0 bases, with 17 bases between them. DNA of the CDR3: TGTGCCAGCAAATCCTTACGGCCAAGAAGCACAGATACGCAGTATTTT. Protein sequence: CASKSLRPRSTDTQYF.

This clonotype was found many times. This chain joins TRBV5-1 and TRBJ1-1; D is unclear. The length of the CDR3 is 14 residues. Trimming left V 4 bases short and J 0 bases short, with 10 bases between. Per the germline V gene, CDR1 is SGHRS and CDR2 is YFSETQ. CDR3: CASSHEAMNTEAFF. Written as DNA, the CDR3 is TGCGCCAGCAGCCACGAGGCAATGAACACTGAAGCTTTCTTT.

This clonotype was recorded at least ten times. V and J are TRBV15 and TRBJ2-7; TRBD1 matches at 9 bases. Trimming at V came to 5 bases and at J to 2 bases, leaving 4 bases not matched to a gene. Germline CDR1 is LNHNV and CDR2 is YYDKDF (reference sequence). The length of the CDR3 is 14 residues. The CDR3 region has the DNA TGTGCCACCAGCGAGGGGACAGGGACCTACGAGCAGTACTTC. It encodes CATSEGTGTYEQYF.